These 4 T cell receptor beta chains came from one sample sequenced in a study of blood T cell repertoires in COVID-19. Sequenced by immunoSEQ multiplex PCR; TCRdb stores in-frame clones only, minus some. The sample contains about 160,000 clones, 85% to 95% of which appear only once. The sequenced sample was peripheral blood. The receptor set was obtained from a woman between 50 and 59 years old with acute or convalescent COVID-19.

V and J are TRBV7-2 and TRBJ2-7, with 12 bases that match TRBD2. The length of the CDR3 is 16 residues. Germline CDR1 and CDR2: SGHTA and FQGNSA. V shed 5 bases, J shed 5 bases, and the junction held 10 bases outside the gene matches. CDR3 DNA: TGTGCCAGCAGCATGTGGTCTAGCGGGAGGGCAAACGAGCAGTACTTC. Translating gives CASSMWSSGRANEQYF.

V is TRBV13 and J is TRBJ2-3; TRBD2 matches 8 bases. This CDR3 contains 15 residues. The V gene end was trimmed by 2 bases and the J gene end by 2 bases; junction bases not matched to a gene: 3. Germline lookup yields CDR1 PRHDT and CDR2 FYEKMQ (reference sequence). The DNA of the CDR3 is TGTGCCAGCAGCTTAAGCGGGGGCTTCACAGATACGCAGTATTTT. It codes for CASSLSGGFTDTQYF.

V usage is TRBV15 and J usage is TRBJ2-5, with a tentative D call TRBD2 (6 bases). The CDR3 length is 16 residues. The germline V and J ends were trimmed by 1 base and 4 bases, with 16 bases remaining between them. Germline loops: CDR1 LNHNV, CDR2 YYDKDF (reference sequence). The CDR3 reads CATSRGLLEGRETQYF. As DNA, the CDR3 is TGTGCCACCAGCAGAGGGCTACTGGAGGGGAGAGAGACCCAGTACTTC.

The count of this clone is one. CDR3 coding DNA: TGTGCCAGCAGTTTACCTCAGGGGGGCATTCAGTACTTC. Its protein is CASSLPQGGIQYF. This chain uses TRBV28 with TRBJ2-4; possibly TRBD1 for D (7 bases). Between the trimmed V and J ends, which lost 2 bases and 9 bases, there was a span of 11 bases. Germline V CDR1 and CDR2: MDHEN, SYDVKM. CDR3 length: 13 residues.